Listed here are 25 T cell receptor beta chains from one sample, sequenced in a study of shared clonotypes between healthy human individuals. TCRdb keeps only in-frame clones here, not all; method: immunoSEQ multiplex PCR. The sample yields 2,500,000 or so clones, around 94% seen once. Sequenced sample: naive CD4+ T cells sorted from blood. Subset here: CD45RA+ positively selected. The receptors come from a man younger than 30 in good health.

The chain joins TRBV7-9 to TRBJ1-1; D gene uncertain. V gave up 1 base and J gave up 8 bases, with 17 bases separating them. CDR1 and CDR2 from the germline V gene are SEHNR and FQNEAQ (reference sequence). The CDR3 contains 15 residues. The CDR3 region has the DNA TGTGCCAGCAGCTTAGGGCGGCCCTTAACCGAGGAAGCTTTCTTT. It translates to CASSLGRPLTEEAFF.

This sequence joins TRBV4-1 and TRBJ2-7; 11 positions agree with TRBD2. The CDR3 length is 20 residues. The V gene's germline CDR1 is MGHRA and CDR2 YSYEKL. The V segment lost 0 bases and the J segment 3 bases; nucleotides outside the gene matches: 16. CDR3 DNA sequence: TGCGCCAGCAGCCAAGAGGTGTGGTTAGCGGGAGGGTCGTCCCACTACGAGCAGTACTTC. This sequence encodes CASSQEVWLAGGSSHYEQYF.

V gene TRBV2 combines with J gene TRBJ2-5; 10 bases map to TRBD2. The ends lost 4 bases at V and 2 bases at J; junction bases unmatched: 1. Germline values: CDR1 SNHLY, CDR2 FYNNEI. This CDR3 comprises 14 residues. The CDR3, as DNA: TGTGCCAGCAGTGCTAGCGGGGGACAAGAGACCCAGTACTTC. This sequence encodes CASSASGGQETQYF.

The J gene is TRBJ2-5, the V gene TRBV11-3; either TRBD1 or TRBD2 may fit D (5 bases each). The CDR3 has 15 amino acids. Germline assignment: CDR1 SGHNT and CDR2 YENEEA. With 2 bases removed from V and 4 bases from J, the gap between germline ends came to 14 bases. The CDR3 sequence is CASSLSRGTGETQYF. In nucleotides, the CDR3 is TGTGCCAGCAGCTTATCGAGGGGAACCGGAGAGACCCAGTACTTC.

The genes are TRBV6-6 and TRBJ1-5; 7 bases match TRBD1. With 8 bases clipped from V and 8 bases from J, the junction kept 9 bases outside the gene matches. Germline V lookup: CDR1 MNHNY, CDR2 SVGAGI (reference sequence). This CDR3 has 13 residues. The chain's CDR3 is CASGPTGFEPQHF. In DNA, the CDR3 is TGTGCCAGCGGTCCGACAGGGTTCGAGCCCCAGCATTTT.

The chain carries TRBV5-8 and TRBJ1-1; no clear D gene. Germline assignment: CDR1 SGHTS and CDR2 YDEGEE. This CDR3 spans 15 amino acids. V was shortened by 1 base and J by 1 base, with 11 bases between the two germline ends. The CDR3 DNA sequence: TGTGCCAGCAGCTTGTTTCGTAATCCGAACACTGAAGCTTTCTTT. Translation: CASSLFRNPNTEAFF.

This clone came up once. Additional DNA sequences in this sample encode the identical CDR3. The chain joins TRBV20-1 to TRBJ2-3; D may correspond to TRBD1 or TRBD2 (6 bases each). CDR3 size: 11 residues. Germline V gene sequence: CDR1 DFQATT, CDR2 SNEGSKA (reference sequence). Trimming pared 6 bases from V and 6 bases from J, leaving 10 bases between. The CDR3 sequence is CSARRGDTQYF. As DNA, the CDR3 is TGCAGTGCCCGGAGGGGGGATACGCAGTATTTT.

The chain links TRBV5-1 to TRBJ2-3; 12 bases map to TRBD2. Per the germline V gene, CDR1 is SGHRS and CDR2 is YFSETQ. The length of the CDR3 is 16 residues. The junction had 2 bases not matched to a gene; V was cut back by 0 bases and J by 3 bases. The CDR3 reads CASSLATSGGTDTQYF. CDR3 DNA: TGCGCCAGCAGCTTGGCGACTAGCGGGGGTACAGATACGCAGTATTTT.

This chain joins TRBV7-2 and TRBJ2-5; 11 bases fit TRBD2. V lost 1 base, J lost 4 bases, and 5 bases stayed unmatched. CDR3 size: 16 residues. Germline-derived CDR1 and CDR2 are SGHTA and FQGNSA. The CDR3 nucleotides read TGTGCCAGCAGCTTAGGGGCTAGCGGGGGGCGAGAGACCCAGTACTTC. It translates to CASSLGASGGRETQYF.

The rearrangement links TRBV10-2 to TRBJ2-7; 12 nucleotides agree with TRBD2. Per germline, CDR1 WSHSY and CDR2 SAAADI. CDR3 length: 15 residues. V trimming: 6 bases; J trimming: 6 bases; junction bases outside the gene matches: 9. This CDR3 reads CASSPGLAGSREQYF. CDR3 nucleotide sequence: TGCGCCAGCAGCCCGGGACTAGCGGGTTCCCGCGAGCAGTACTTC.

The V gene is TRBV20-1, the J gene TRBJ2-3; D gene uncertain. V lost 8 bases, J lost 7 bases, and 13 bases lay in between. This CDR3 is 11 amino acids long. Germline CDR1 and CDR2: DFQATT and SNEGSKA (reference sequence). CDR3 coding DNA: TGCAGTCCTGGGTCAGGAAATACGCAGTATTTT. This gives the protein CSPGSGNTQYF.

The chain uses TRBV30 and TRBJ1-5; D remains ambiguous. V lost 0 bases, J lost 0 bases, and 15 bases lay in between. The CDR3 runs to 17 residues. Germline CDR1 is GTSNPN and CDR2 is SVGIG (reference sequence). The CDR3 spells CAWSVSRTAYSNQPQHF. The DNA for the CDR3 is TGTGCCTGGAGTGTATCTCGGACCGCGTATAGCAATCAGCCCCAGCATTTT.

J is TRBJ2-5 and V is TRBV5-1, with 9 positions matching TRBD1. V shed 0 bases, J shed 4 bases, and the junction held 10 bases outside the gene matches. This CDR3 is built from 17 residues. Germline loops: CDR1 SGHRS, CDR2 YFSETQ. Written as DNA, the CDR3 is TGCGCCAGCAGCTTGGCGCGCGGACAGGGGAACGGAGAGACCCAGTACTTC. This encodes CASSLARGQGNGETQYF.

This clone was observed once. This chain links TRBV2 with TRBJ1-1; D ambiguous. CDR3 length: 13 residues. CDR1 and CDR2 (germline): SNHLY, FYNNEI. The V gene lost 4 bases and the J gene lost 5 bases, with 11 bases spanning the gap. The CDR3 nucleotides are TGTGCCAGCAGTGCCCAATCAGTTACTGAAGCTTTCTTT. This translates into CASSAQSVTEAFF.

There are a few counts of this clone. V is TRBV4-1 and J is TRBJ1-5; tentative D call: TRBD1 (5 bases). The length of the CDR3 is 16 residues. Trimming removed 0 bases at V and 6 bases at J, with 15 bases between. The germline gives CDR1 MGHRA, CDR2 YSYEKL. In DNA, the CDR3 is TGCGCCAGCAGCCAAGAAGATAACCAGGGTGGTCAGCCCCAGCATTTT. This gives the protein CASSQEDNQGGQPQHF.

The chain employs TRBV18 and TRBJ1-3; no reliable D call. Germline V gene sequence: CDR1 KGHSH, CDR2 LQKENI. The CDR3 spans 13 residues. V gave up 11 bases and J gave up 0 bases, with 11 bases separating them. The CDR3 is CAQRGSSGNTIYF. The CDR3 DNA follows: TGTGCCCAGAGAGGGAGCTCTGGAAACACCATATATTTT.

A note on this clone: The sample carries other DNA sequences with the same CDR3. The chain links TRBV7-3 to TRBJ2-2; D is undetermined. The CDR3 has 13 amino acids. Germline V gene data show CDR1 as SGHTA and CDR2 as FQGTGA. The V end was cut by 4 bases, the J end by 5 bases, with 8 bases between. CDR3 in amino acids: CASSSGPTGELFF. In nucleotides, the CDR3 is TGTGCCAGCAGCTCCGGGCCTACCGGGGAGCTGTTTTTT.

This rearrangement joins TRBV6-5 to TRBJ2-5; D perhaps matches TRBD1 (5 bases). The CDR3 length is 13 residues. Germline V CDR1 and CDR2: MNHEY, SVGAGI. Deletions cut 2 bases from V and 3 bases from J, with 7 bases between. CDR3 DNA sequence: TGTGCCAGCAGTTACCCACAGGAAGAGACCCAGTACTTC. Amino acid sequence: CASSYPQEETQYF.

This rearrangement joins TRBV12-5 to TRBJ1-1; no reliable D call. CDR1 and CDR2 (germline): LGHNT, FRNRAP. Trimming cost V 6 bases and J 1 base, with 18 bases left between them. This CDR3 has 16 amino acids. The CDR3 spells CASGPNPRVGNTEAFF. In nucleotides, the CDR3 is TGTGCTAGTGGCCCCAATCCTCGGGTGGGGAACACTGAAGCTTTCTTT.

CDR3 loop: CASSFGDSLPNEKLFF. The DNA for the CDR3 is TGTGCCAGCAGCTTCGGTGACAGCCTTCCTAATGAAAAACTGTTTTTT. V gene TRBV7-9 combines with J gene TRBJ1-4; D may be TRBD1 (5 bases). Trimming removed 3 bases from V and 3 bases from J, with 14 bases in between. CDR3 size: 16 residues. The germline V gene has CDR1 SEHNR and CDR2 FQNEAQ (reference sequence).

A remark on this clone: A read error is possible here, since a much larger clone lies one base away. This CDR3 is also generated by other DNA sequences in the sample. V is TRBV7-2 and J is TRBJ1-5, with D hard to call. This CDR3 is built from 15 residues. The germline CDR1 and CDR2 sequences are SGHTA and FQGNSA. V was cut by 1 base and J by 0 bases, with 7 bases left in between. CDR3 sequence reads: CASSLEGGSNQPQHF. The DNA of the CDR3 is TGTGCCAGCAGCTTAGAGGGCGGTAGCAATCAGCCCCAGCATTTT.

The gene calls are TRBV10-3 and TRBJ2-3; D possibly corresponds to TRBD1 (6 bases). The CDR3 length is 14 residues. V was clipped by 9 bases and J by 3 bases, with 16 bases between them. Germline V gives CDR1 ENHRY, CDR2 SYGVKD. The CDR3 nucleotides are TGTGCCATGCGGCTAGGACAGCCTACAGATACGCAGTATTTT. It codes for CAMRLGQPTDTQYF.

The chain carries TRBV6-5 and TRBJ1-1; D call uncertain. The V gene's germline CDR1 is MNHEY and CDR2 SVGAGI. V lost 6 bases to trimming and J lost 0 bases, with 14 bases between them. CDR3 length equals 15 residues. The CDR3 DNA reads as TGTGCCAGCAGATGGGGATTTACCTTGAACACTGAAGCTTTCTTT. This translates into CASRWGFTLNTEAFF.

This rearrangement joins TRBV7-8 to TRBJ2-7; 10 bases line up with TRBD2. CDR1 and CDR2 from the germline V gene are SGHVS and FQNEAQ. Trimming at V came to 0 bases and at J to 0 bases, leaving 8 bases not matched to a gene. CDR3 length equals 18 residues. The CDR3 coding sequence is TGTGCCAGCAGCTTAGCGGCACTAGCGGGACTGAGCTCCTACGAGCAGTACTTC. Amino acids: CASSLAALAGLSSYEQYF.

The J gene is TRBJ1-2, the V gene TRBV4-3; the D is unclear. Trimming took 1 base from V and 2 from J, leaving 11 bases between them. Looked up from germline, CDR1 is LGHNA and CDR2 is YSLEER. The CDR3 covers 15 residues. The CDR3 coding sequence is TGCGCCAGCAGCCAAGGTCCAGCCTTAAACTATGGCTACACCTTC. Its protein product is CASSQGPALNYGYTF.